This T cell receptor (beta chain) was captured in a study of identical twins. Notes on the study in general: Sequences that were beta out-of-frame showed weaker excess twin sharing.

Carrying unique molecular identifiers, the cDNA also gained a universal primer site through template switching. One entry per CDR3 protein results from TCRdb running MiXCR on the 5' RACE reads. The sample includes more than 400,000 distinct CDR3 sequences, 15% of them seen just once. V gave up 4 bases and J gave up 9 bases; unmatched junction bases: 2. Per germline, CDR1 SNHLY and CDR2 FYNNEI. This CDR3 has 12 amino acids. Of note for this clonotype: Antigen specificity is unknown.

This same sample was also part of a study on yellow fever vaccine responses in identical twins.

Sequencing was done on a sample of CD4+ T cells sorted from blood. The V call is TRBV2, the J call TRBJ2-1; 8 positions match TRBD2. The source is a woman aged 18-35 years in good health. Here the CDR3 DNA reads TGTGCCAGCAGTGCGGCGGGAGGTGAGCAGTTCTTC. It specifies CASSAAGGEQFF.